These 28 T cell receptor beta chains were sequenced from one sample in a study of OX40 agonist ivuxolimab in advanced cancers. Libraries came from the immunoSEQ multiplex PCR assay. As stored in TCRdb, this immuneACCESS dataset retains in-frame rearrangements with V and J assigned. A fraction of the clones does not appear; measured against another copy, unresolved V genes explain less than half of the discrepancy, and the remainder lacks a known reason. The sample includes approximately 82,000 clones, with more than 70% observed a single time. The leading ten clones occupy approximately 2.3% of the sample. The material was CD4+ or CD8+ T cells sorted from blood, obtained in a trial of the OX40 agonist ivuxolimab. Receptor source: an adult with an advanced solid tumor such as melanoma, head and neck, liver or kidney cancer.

CDR3 bases: TGCAGCGTTGGCTATGTAGCTAGCGGCGGGCGGAACATTCAGTACTTC. This gives the protein CSVGYVASGGRNIQYF. V gene TRBV29-1 combines with J gene TRBJ2-4; 7 positions agree with TRBD2. Germline V CDR1 and CDR2: SQVTM, ANQGSEA. J gave up 7 bases and V 4 bases, and 16 bases lay outside the gene matches. The CDR3 consists of 16 residues.

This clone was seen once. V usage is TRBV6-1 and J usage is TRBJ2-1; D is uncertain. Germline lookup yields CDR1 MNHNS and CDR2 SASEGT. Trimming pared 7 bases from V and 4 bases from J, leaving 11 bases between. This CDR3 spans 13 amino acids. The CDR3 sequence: CASTRNFYNEQFF. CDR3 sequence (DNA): TGTGCCAGCACCCGAAACTTTTACAATGAGCAGTTCTTC.

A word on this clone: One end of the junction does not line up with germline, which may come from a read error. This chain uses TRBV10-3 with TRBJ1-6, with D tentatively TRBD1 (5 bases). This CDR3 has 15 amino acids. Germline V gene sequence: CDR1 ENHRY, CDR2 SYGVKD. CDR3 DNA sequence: TGTGCCAGCAGTCAAACCACTGGGGCCAGTTCACCCCTCCACTTT. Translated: CASSQTTGASSPLHF.

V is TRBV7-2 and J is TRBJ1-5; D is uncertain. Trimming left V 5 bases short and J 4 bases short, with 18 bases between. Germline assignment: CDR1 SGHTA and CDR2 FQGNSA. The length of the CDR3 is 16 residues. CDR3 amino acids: CASSAGDPGLNQPQHF. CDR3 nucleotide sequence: TGTGCCAGCAGCGCGGGCGACCCGGGCCTAAATCAGCCCCAGCATTTT.

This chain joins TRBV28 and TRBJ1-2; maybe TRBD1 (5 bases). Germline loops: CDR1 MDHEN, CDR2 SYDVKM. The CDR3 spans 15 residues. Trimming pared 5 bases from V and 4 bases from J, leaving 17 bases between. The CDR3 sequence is CASSRTRGGSYGYTF. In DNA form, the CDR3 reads TGTGCCAGCAGTCGAACTCGGGGGGGTAGCTATGGCTACACCTTC.

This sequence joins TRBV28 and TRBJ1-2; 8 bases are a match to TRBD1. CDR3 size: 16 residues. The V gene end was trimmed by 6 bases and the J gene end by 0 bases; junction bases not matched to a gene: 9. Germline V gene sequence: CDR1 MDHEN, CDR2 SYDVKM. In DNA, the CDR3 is TGTGCCAGCAGCGTTACCGGGACAGGCACTAACTATGGCTACACCTTC. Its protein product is CASSVTGTGTNYGYTF.

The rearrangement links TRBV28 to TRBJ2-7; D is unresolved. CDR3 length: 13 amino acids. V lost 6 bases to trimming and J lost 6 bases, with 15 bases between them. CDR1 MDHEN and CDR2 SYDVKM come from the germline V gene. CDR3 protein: CASRRHGWGEQYF. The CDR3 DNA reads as TGTGCCAGCAGACGACACGGCTGGGGCGAGCAGTACTTC. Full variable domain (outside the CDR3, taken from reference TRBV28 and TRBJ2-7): DVKVTQSSRYLVKRTGEKVFLECVQDMDHENMFWYRQDPGLGLRLIYFSYDVKMKEKGDIPEGYSVSREKKERFSLILESASTNQTSMYLCASRRHGWGEQYFGPGTRLTVT.

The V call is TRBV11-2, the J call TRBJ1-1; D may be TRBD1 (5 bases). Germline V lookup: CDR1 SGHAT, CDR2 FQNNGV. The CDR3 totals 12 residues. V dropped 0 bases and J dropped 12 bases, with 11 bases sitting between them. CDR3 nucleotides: TGTGCCAGCAGCTTAGAGGAGGGGCTGACTTTCTTT. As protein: CASSLEEGLTFF.

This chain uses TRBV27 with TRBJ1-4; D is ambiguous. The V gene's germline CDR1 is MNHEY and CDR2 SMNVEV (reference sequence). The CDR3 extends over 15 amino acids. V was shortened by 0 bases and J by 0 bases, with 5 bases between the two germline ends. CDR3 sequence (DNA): TGTGCCAGCAGTTTATCTTGGGCAACTAATGAAAAACTGTTTTTT. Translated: CASSLSWATNEKLFF.

The CDR3: CASSPHSAYEQYF. DNA for the CDR3: TGTGCCAGCAGCCCCCATTCAGCCTACGAGCAGTACTTC. The chain uses TRBV5-4 and TRBJ2-7; no definite D call. Trimming removed 4 bases at V and 2 bases at J, with 10 bases between. The CDR3 totals 13 residues. Germline-derived CDR1 and CDR2 are SGHNT and YYREEE (reference sequence).

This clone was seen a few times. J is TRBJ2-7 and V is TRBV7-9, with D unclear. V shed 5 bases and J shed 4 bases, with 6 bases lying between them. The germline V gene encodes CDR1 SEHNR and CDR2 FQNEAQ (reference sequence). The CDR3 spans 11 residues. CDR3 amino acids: CASSLEYEQYF. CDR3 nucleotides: TGTGCCAGCAGCCTAGAATACGAGCAGTACTTC. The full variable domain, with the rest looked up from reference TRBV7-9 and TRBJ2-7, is DTGVSQNPRHKITKRGQNVTFRCDPISEHNRLYWYRQTLGQGPEFLTYFQNEAQLEKSRLLSDRFSAERPKGSFSTLEIQRTEQGDSAMYLCASSLEYEQYFGPGTRLTVT.

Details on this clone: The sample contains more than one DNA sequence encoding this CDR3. The CDR3 sequence is CASSLTSGGADTQYF. CDR3 DNA: TGTGCCAGCAGCTTGACTAGCGGGGGGGCGGATACGCAGTATTTT. V and J are TRBV5-4 and TRBJ2-3; TRBD2 agrees at 13 bases. With V trimmed by 1 base and J by 6 bases, 2 bases remained unmatched. Germline loops: CDR1 SGHNT, CDR2 YYREEE (reference sequence). The CDR3 runs to 15 residues.

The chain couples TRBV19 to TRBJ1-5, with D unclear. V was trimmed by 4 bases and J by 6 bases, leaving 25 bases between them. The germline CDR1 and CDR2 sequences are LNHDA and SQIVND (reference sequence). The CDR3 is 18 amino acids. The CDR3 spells CASSTSLSRSPGSQPQHF. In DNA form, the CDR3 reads TGTGCCAGTAGTACTTCCTTAAGCCGATCCCCGGGTAGTCAGCCCCAGCATTTT.

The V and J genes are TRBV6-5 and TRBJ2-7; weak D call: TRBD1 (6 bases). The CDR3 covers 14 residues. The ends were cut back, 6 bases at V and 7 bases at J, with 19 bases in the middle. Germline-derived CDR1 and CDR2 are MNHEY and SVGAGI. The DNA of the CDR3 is TGTGCCAGCAGCCGACGCGCAGGGGTGGGAGAGCAGTACTTC. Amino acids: CASSRRAGVGEQYF.

The CDR3 nucleotides are TGTGCCAGCAGTTCCGGTGGTCCCCTTGAGCAGTACTTC. This sequence encodes CASSSGGPLEQYF. This chain links TRBV2 with TRBJ2-7; D unresolved. This CDR3 has 13 residues. The germline V gene has CDR1 SNHLY and CDR2 FYNNEI. Deletions cut 5 bases from V and 7 bases from J, with 15 bases between.

CDR3 nucleotides: TGTGCCAGCTCATCGGAGACGGGATATGGCTACACCTTC. Its protein product is CASSSETGYGYTF. V is TRBV18 and J is TRBJ1-2; no definite D call. The CDR3 sequence is 13 residues long. CDR1 is KGHSH and CDR2 is LQKENI in the germline V gene. V was trimmed by 5 bases and J by 5 bases, leaving 12 bases between them.

CDR3 region: CASSLRLAGGTETQYF. DNA for the CDR3: TGTGCCAGCAGTTTGAGACTAGCGGGCGGTACCGAGACCCAGTACTTC. This chain connects TRBV28 to TRBJ2-5; 10 positions agree with TRBD2. Germline V lookup: CDR1 MDHEN, CDR2 SYDVKM. V was clipped by 3 bases and J by 5 bases; unmatched bases: 9. CDR3 size: 16 residues. Supplemented by reference TRBV28 and TRBJ2-5, the full variable domain reads DVKVTQSSRYLVKRTGEKVFLECVQDMDHENMFWYRQDPGLGLRLIYFSYDVKMKEKGDIPEGYSVSREKKERFSLILESASTNQTSMYLCASSLRLAGGTETQYFGPGTRLLVL.

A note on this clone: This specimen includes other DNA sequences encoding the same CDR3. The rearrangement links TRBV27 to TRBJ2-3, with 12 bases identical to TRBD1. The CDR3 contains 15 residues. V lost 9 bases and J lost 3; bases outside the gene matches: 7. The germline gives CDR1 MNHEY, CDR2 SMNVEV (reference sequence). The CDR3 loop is CASRDRGRETDTQYF. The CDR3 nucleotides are TGTGCCAGTAGGGACAGGGGGCGAGAAACAGATACGCAGTATTTT.

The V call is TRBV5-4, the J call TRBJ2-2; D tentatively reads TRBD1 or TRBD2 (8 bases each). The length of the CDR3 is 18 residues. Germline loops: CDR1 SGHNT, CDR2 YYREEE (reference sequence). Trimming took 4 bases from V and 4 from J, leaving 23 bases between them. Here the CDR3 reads CASSPGGAGGFGTGELFF. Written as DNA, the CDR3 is TGTGCCAGCAGCCCCGGGGGGGCAGGGGGCTTCGGCACCGGGGAGCTGTTTTTT.

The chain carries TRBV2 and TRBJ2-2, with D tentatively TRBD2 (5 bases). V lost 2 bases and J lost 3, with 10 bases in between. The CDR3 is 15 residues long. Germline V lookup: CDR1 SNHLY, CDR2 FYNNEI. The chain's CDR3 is CASSELSGDTGELFF. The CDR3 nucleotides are TGTGCCAGCAGTGAATTGAGCGGAGACACCGGGGAGCTGTTTTTT.

CDR3 protein: CASSFSVTSEAFF. CDR3 coding DNA: TGTGCCAGCAGCTTTTCGGTAACGTCTGAAGCTTTCTTT. This chain links TRBV7-3 with TRBJ1-1; D gene ambiguous. From germline, CDR1 is SGHTA and CDR2 FQGTGA. There are 13 residues in the CDR3. Trimming shortened V by 3 bases and J by 6 bases, and 11 bases separated the two germline ends.

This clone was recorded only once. The CDR3 loop reads CASSLASGSIIYNEQFF. CDR3 DNA: TGCGCCAGCAGCCTCGCTAGCGGGAGTATAATCTACAATGAGCAGTTCTTC. The rearrangement uses TRBV4-3 and TRBJ2-1; TRBD2 agrees at 10 bases. CDR3 size: 17 residues. Per germline, CDR1 LGHNA and CDR2 YSLEER. J was trimmed by 3 bases and V by 4 bases; bases with no gene match: 9.

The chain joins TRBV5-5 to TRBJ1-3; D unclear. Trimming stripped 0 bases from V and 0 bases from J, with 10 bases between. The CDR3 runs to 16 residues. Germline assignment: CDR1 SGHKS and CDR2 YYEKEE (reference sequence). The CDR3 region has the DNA TGTGCCAGCAGCTTGGGCAGTTTCCTCTCTGGAAACACCATATATTTT. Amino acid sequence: CASSLGSFLSGNTIYF.

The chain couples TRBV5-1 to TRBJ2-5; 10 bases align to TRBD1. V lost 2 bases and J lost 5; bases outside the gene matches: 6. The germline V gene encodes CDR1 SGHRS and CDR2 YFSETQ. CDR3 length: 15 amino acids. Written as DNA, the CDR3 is TGCGCCAGCAGCTTAGGGACAGGGGTCGGGGAGACCCAGTACTTC. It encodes CASSLGTGVGETQYF.

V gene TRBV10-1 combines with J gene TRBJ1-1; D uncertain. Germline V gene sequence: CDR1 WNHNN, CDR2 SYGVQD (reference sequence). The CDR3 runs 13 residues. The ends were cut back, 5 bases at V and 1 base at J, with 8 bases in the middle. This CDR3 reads CASSQLRNTEAFF. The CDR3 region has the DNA TGCGCCAGCAGTCAACTCCGGAACACTGAAGCTTTCTTT.

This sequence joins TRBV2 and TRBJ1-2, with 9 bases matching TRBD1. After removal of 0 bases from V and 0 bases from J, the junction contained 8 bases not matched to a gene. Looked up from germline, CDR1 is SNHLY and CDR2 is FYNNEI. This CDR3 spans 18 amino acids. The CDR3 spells CASSEATGQGGTNYGYTF. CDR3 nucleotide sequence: TGTGCCAGCAGTGAAGCCACGGGACAGGGAGGCACTAACTATGGCTACACCTTC.

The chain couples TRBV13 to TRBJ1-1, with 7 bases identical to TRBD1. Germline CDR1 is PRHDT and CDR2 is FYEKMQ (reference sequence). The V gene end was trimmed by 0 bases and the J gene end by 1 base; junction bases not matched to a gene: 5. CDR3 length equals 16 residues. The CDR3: CASSLGLEGANTEAFF. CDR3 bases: TGTGCCAGCAGCTTAGGCCTAGAGGGGGCGAACACTGAAGCTTTCTTT.

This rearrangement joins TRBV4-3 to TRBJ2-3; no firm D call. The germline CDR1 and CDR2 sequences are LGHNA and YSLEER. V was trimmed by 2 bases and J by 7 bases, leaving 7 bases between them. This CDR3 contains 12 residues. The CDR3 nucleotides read TGCGCCAGCAGCCAAAACACCTATACGCAGTATTTT. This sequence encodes CASSQNTYTQYF.